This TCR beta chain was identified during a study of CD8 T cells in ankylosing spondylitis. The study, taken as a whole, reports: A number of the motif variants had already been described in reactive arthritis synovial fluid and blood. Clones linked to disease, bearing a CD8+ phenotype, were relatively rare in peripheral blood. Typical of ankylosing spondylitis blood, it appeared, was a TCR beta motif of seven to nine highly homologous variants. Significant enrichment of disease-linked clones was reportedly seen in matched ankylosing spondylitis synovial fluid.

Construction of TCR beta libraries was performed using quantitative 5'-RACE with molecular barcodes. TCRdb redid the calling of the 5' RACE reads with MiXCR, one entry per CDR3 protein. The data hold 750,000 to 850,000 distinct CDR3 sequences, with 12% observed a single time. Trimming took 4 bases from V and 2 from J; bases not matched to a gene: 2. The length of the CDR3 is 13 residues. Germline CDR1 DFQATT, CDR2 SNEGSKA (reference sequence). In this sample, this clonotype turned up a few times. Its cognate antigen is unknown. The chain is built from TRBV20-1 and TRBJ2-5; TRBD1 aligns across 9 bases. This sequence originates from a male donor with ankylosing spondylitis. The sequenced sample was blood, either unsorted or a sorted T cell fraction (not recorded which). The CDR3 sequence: CSAKGQGQETQYF. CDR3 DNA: TGCAGTGCTAAAGGACAGGGGCAAGAGACCCAGTACTTC.